What follows is one TCR beta chain and its context. Its target is not known. This specimen comes from a study of a mutant IDH1 vaccine in newly diagnosed glioma. As for the study in general: Vaccine dosing followed radiotherapy by 4-6 weeks, or accompanied temozolomide cycles.

Time point of the sample: week 5, during vaccination. The vaccine gave 300 ug of a 20-mer mutant IDH1 peptide subcutaneously per dose. The data were produced by immunoSEQ multiplex PCR, yet TCRdb's version contains in-frame clones alone and is incomplete. The table shows approximately 60,000 clones, with more than 80% occurring only once. This CDR3 spans 14 amino acids. CDR1 and CDR2 from the germline V gene are SNHLY and FYNNEI. V lost 4 bases, J lost 4 bases, and 13 bases lay in between. This clonotype was sampled from a woman aged 40 to 50 with glioma. The input for sequencing was PBMCs, taken from a glioma patient whose treatment included an IDH1 peptide vaccine. The chain combines TRBV2 with TRBJ2-5; D is undetermined. The CDR3 DNA follows: TGTGCCAGCAGTGGGGGAACATTCTCAGAGACCCAGTACTTC. It codes for CASSGGTFSETQYF.